Shown below are 17 T cell receptor beta chains from a single sample sequenced in a study of cytomegalovirus exposure and HLA in healthy donors. PCR employed 60 Vbeta and 13 Jbeta primers. Assay: immunoSEQ multiplex PCR; the TCRdb copy retains only in-frame clones and omits some. The table shows fewer than 150,000 clones, with 70% to 80% occurring only once. The sample was PBMCs. These receptor sequences come from a man between 45 and 60 years old in good health and CMV-seronegative.

This chain joins TRBV4-2 and TRBJ2-3; TRBD2 aligns across 7 bases. Germline assignment: CDR1 LGHNA and CDR2 YNFKEQ. The CDR3 covers 14 residues. Losses at the gene ends were 6 bases for V and 7 bases for J; bases not matched to a gene: 10. The CDR3 DNA reads TGTGCCAGCAGGGATCCCGGGACTACTCATACGCAGTATTTT. This translates into CASRDPGTTHTQYF.

The chain uses TRBV4-3 and TRBJ1-2, with TRBD1 matching 9 bases. CDR1 is LGHNA and CDR2 is YSLEER in the germline V gene. The CDR3 has 16 amino acids. J lost 8 bases, V lost 0 bases, and 10 bases had no gene match. The CDR3 sequence: CASSQDLLQGARGYTF. In DNA form, the CDR3 reads TGCGCCAGCAGCCAAGATCTTTTACAGGGGGCGCGAGGCTACACCTTC.

The chain is built from TRBV2 and TRBJ2-2; possible D gene TRBD2, 7 bases. The germline gives CDR1 SNHLY, CDR2 FYNNEI. V lost 8 bases and J lost 4, with 14 bases in between. The CDR3 length is 14 residues. Here the CDR3 DNA reads TGTGCCAGCGGAGGGGGGGTCAGCACCGGGGAGCTGTTTTTT. It is translated as CASGGGVSTGELFF.

The rearrangement uses TRBV7-9 and TRBJ1-1; a possible D gene is TRBD1 (6 bases). The CDR3 runs to 13 residues. The germline V and J ends were trimmed by 6 bases and 1 base, with 9 bases remaining between them. The germline V gene encodes CDR1 SEHNR and CDR2 FQNEAQ (reference sequence). In DNA, the CDR3 is TGTGCCAGCAGTCAGGGGTCGAACACTGAAGCTTTCTTT. Translating it yields CASSQGSNTEAFF. The whole variable domain, filled in from reference TRBV7-9 and TRBJ1-1, reads DTGVSQNPRHKITKRGQNVTFRCDPISEHNRLYWYRQTLGQGPEFLTYFQNEAQLEKSRLLSDRFSAERPKGSFSTLEIQRTEQGDSAMYLCASSQGSNTEAFFGQGTRLTVV.

This clone was seen a few times. The gene calls are TRBV2 and TRBJ2-5; D uncertain. The length of the CDR3 is 12 residues. The V gene's germline CDR1 is SNHLY and CDR2 FYNNEI. The V and J ends lost 3 bases and 5 bases respectively, with 7 bases between them. The CDR3 region has the DNA TGTGCCAGCAGTGAGGGCGTGGAGACCCAGTACTTC. Translating it yields CASSEGVETQYF.

This clone was detected only a few times. The chain joins TRBV6-5 to TRBJ2-7, with D perhaps TRBD1 (5 bases). The CDR3 spans 15 residues. Trimming shortened V by 6 bases and J by 3 bases, and 18 bases separated the two germline ends. The germline CDR1 and CDR2 sequences are MNHEY and SVGAGI. The CDR3 bases are TGTGCCAGCAGCCTCAGGGTAACAGATATCTACGAGCAGTACTTC. This encodes CASSLRVTDIYEQYF.

As DNA, the CDR3 is TGTGCCAGCAGCCCGGGAGACAGGGCTGGGGCCAACGTCCTGACTTTC. It encodes CASSPGDRAGANVLTF. The genes are TRBV5-4 and TRBJ2-6; a weak D match, TRBD1 (7 bases). Germline V gene data show CDR1 as SGHNT and CDR2 as YYREEE (reference sequence). Trimming took 4 bases from V and 2 from J, leaving 13 bases between them. The CDR3 runs 16 residues.

The V gene is TRBV19, the J gene TRBJ2-1, with 9 positions matching TRBD2. The CDR3 consists of 15 residues. V shed 1 base, J shed 7 bases, and the junction held 5 bases outside the gene matches. The germline V gene encodes CDR1 LNHDA and CDR2 SQIVND (reference sequence). CDR3 region: CASSIGAGGFNEQFF. The CDR3 region has the DNA TGTGCCAGTAGTATAGGAGCGGGAGGTTTTAATGAGCAGTTCTTC.

This clone was picked up one time. The chain carries TRBV5-4 and TRBJ2-2, with D possibly TRBD2 on 7 matching bases. Trimming cost V 0 bases and J 4 bases, with 16 bases left between them. Germline CDR1 reads SGHNT; CDR2 reads YYREEE (reference sequence). CDR3 size: 17 residues. CDR3 in amino acids: CASSLAVGEGGTGELFF. The CDR3 DNA is TGTGCCAGCAGCTTGGCCGTAGGGGAGGGGGGCACCGGGGAGCTGTTTTTT.

The V call is TRBV15, the J call TRBJ2-7, with a possible D match to TRBD1 (6 bases). V lost 0 bases and J lost 0, with 9 bases in between. This CDR3 spans 15 amino acids. Germline V gene lookup returns CDR1 LNHNV and CDR2 YYDKDF (reference sequence). CDR3 sequence: CATSREDRFSYEQYF. The CDR3 DNA sequence: TGTGCCACCAGCAGAGAAGACAGGTTCTCCTACGAGCAGTACTTC.

V is TRBV5-3 and J is TRBJ1-1; 7 nucleotides align to TRBD1. TRBV5-3 is an ORF; its function is uncertain. The trim removed 4 bases at V and 4 bases at J, leaving 13 bases unmatched. This CDR3 has 16 amino acids. The CDR3 DNA is TGTGCCAGAAGCCCAGGAACCGACAGGGAGGTCACTGAAGCTTTCTTT. This gives the protein CARSPGTDREVTEAFF.

This chain connects TRBV18 to TRBJ2-7; 9 bases are a match to TRBD2. Germline-derived CDR1 and CDR2 are KGHSH and LQKENI. This CDR3 comprises 13 residues. With 4 bases clipped from V and 6 bases from J, the junction kept 4 bases outside the gene matches. Written as DNA, the CDR3 is TGTGCCAGCTCACAGGGACTAGCACTCGAGCAGTACTTC. It codes for CASSQGLALEQYF.

The chain joins TRBV19 to TRBJ2-1; 12 bases agree with TRBD2. Germline assignment: CDR1 LNHDA and CDR2 SQIVND (reference sequence). This CDR3 contains 17 residues. V trimming: 2 bases; J trimming: 4 bases; junction bases outside the gene matches: 6. The CDR3 region is CASSILGLAGWYNEQFF. The CDR3 DNA is TGTGCCAGTAGTATACTCGGACTAGCGGGATGGTACAATGAGCAGTTCTTC.

This chain joins TRBV5-1 and TRBJ2-7; possibly TRBD2 for D (5 bases). CDR3 size: 14 residues. Per the germline V gene, CDR1 is SGHRS and CDR2 is YFSETQ. V was pared by 5 bases and J by 3 bases, with 15 bases between. Here the CDR3 DNA reads TGCGCCAGCAGAGGGAGCTCGACTAACTACGAGCAGTACTTC. This codes for CASRGSSTNYEQYF.

The V and J genes are TRBV5-1 and TRBJ2-3; 14 bases fit TRBD2. V lost 5 bases and J lost 5; bases outside the gene matches: 7. CDR1 SGHRS and CDR2 YFSETQ come from the germline V gene. The CDR3 loop spans 16 amino acids. This CDR3 is CASSTLGTSGGDTQYF. The CDR3 DNA reads TGCGCCAGCAGTACCCTCGGGACTAGCGGGGGAGATACGCAGTATTTT.

The chain links TRBV28 to TRBJ1-1, with D unclear. Trimming left V 2 bases short and J 5 bases short, with 12 bases between. The CDR3 loop spans 14 amino acids. Germline V gene lookup returns CDR1 MDHEN and CDR2 SYDVKM. The CDR3 nucleotides are TGTGCCAGCAGTTTACCCGGGCCGGGGACTGAAGCTTTCTTT. This codes for CASSLPGPGTEAFF. The variable domain in full, completed from reference TRBV28 and TRBJ1-1, reads DVKVTQSSRYLVKRTGEKVFLECVQDMDHENMFWYRQDPGLGLRLIYFSYDVKMKEKGDIPEGYSVSREKKERFSLILESASTNQTSMYLCASSLPGPGTEAFFGQGTRLTVV.

This clone was detected only a few times. This rearrangement joins TRBV20-1 to TRBJ1-2; the D gene is possibly TRBD1 (6 bases). Germline CDR1 and CDR2: DFQATT and SNEGSKA (reference sequence). The CDR3 has 10 amino acids. The V and J ends lost 5 bases and 6 bases respectively, with 7 bases between them. The CDR3 DNA reads as TGCAGTGCTTACAGGGATGGCTACACCTTC. Encoded protein: CSAYRDGYTF.